This TCR beta chain was recorded in a study of T cells in Graves' hyperthyroidism and ophthalmopathy. Overall study results and limits: Blood also showed most of the thyroid clonotypes that were expanded above 0.001.

CDR3 length: 16 residues. Trimming cost V 1 base and J 4 bases, with 14 bases left between them. Germline CDR1 is LNHNV and CDR2 is YYDKDF (reference sequence). Amplification yielded TCR beta CDR3 regions, with RNA transcripts as the source. The TCR CDR3 first-round RT-PCR relied on the HTBI primer set. Each CDR3 protein is one row after TCRdb ran MiXCR on the multiplex PCR reads. The profile covers approximately 380,000 distinct CDR3 sequences, with 15% to 20% appearing a single time and over 35% taken by the ten largest. In this sample, this clonotype turned up a few times. Its antigen is as yet unknown. Exclusion of patients followed from uncontrolled infection, other autoimmune disease, pregnancy or lactation.

V is TRBV15 and J is TRBJ2-1; D is possibly TRBD1 (6 bases). This sequence was found in a man in his late teens or twenties with Graves' ophthalmopathy. The material sequenced was blood. DNA of the CDR3: TGTGCCACCAGCAGAGTCTGGGGGCAGGGGTACAATGAGCAGTTCTTC. It encodes CATSRVWGQGYNEQFF.